This entry lists 15 T cell receptor beta chains sequenced from one sample in a study of T-cell memory formation after mild COVID-19. Each CDR3 protein is one row after TCRdb ran MiXCR on the 5' RACE reads. The sample consists of about 350,000 distinct CDR3 sequences, 20% to 25% of them appearing once. Sequenced sample: PBMCs or a T cell subset sorted from them (not recorded which). The receptors here all came from a man aged 18 to 35 who had mild COVID-19 (a few samples of this study predate the infection). Cell type and time point are not known.

This clonotype occurred a few times. The rearrangement joins TRBV5-1 to TRBJ1-1, with a tentative D call TRBD1 (5 bases). Germline CDR1 reads SGHRS; CDR2 reads YFSETQ. The CDR3 contains 13 residues. V was trimmed by 4 bases and J by 8 bases, leaving 15 bases between them. CDR3 in DNA: TGCGCCAGCAGCCCTGGGGGACCCGACGAAGCTTTCTTT. Amino acid sequence: CASSPGGPDEAFF.

The chain employs TRBV5-1 and TRBJ2-3, with D possibly called TRBD1 or TRBD2 (5 bases each). The CDR3 is 14 amino acids. Looked up from germline, CDR1 is SGHRS and CDR2 is YFSETQ. Deletions cut 0 bases from V and 4 bases from J, with 9 bases between. CDR3 sequence reads: CASSLDGAPDTQYF. CDR3 sequence (DNA): TGCGCCAGCAGCTTGGACGGGGCCCCAGATACGCAGTATTTT.

The V gene is TRBV12-3 or TRBV12-4, the J gene TRBJ2-3; D unresolved. This CDR3 is built from 11 residues. Trimming pared 3 bases from V and 7 bases from J, leaving 5 bases between. The CDR3 DNA follows: TGTGCCAGCAGTTTTGGATATACGCAGTATTTT. Protein: CASSFGYTQYF.

This clonotype was counted many times. The CDR3 protein is CASRTGTGNNEQFF. CDR3 bases: TGTGCCAGCAGAACCGGGACAGGGAACAATGAGCAGTTCTTC. The gene calls are TRBV7-3 and TRBJ2-1, with 9 bases identical to TRBD1. CDR3 length: 14 residues. The trim removed 6 bases at V and 5 bases at J, leaving 5 bases unmatched. Germline V gives CDR1 SGHTA, CDR2 FQGTGA.

The chain combines TRBV19 with TRBJ1-1; no definite D call. This CDR3 is 12 amino acids long. V was trimmed by 3 bases and J by 7 bases, leaving 9 bases between them. Germline values: CDR1 LNHDA, CDR2 SQIVND (reference sequence). For the CDR3, the DNA is TGTGCCAGTAGTATCCGTGGTGGTGAAGCTTTCTTT. Translated, it gives CASSIRGGEAFF. Full variable domain (remainder filled in from reference TRBV19 and TRBJ1-1): DGGITQSPKYLFRKEGQNVTLSCEQNLNHDAMYWYRQDPGQGLRLIYYSQIVNDFQKGDIAEGYSVSREKKESFPLTVTSAQKNPTAFYLCASSIRGGEAFFGQGTRLTVV.

The rearrangement uses TRBV29-1 and TRBJ2-3; D gene ambiguous. Germline V gene lookup returns CDR1 SQVTM and CDR2 ANQGSEA. The CDR3 totals 15 residues. V dropped 0 bases and J dropped 2 bases, with 12 bases sitting between them. The CDR3 bases are TGCAGCGTTGAAGATCAAGTTAAGGACACAGATACGCAGTATTTT. The encoded protein is CSVEDQVKDTDTQYF.

V and J are TRBV12-3 or TRBV12-4 and TRBJ2-6; 10 positions match TRBD1. CDR3 length: 17 amino acids. With V trimmed by 8 bases and J by 3 bases, 10 bases remained unmatched. The CDR3 loop reads CASASGTGVSGANVLTF. DNA of the CDR3: TGTGCCAGCGCTTCCGGGACAGGGGTGAGTGGGGCCAACGTCCTGACTTTC.

V is TRBV3-1 and J is TRBJ2-5; tentatively, D is TRBD2 (5 bases). V was shortened by 0 bases and J by 0 bases, with 8 bases between the two germline ends. CDR1 is LGHDT, CDR2 YNNKEL, per germline (reference sequence). The CDR3 runs 15 residues. CDR3 region: CASSQERRYQETQYF. CDR3 nucleotides: TGTGCCAGCAGCCAAGAACGGAGGTACCAAGAGACCCAGTACTTC.

This clonotype was recorded only once. This chain connects TRBV20-1 to TRBJ2-5; D might be TRBD2 (7 bases). Germline V lookup: CDR1 DFQATT, CDR2 SNEGSKA (reference sequence). The V end lost 4 bases, the J end lost 3 bases, and 12 bases lay between the germline ends. This CDR3 has 13 amino acids. The CDR3 DNA reads TGCAGTGCTACTCGGGGGGCCGAAGAGACCCAGTACTTC. It specifies CSATRGAEETQYF.

The sample holds a few counts of this clonotype. The rearrangement uses TRBV7-8 and TRBJ2-7; 8 bases map to TRBD2. Germline CDR1 SGHVS, CDR2 FQNEAQ. This CDR3 region has 17 residues. V was clipped by 4 bases and J by 1 base; unmatched bases: 12. CDR3 protein: CASSSKSRGGQSYEQYV. CDR3 DNA sequence: TGTGCCAGCAGCTCTAAATCACGCGGGGGGCAATCCTACGAGCAGTACGTC.

The chain links TRBV12-3 or TRBV12-4 to TRBJ1-2; D call uncertain. V was trimmed by 3 bases and J by 1 base, leaving 6 bases between them. CDR3 length equals 13 residues. The CDR3 DNA reads TGTGCCAGCAGTTTTGTGGTTAACTATGGCTACACCTTC. Translating it yields CASSFVVNYGYTF.

The V gene is TRBV11-2, the J gene TRBJ2-5; 14 bases fit TRBD2. CDR3 size: 16 residues. Trimming took 5 bases from V and 2 from J; bases not matched to a gene: 4. The germline CDR1 and CDR2 sequences are SGHAT and FQNNGV. This chain's CDR3 is CASSARLAGGQETQYF. In nucleotides, the CDR3 is TGTGCCAGCAGCGCGCGACTAGCGGGGGGGCAAGAGACCCAGTACTTC.

There are a few counts of this clonotype. CDR3 nucleotides: TGTGCCAGCGGATGGGTAGCCAAAAACATTCAGTACTTC. Its protein is CASGWVAKNIQYF. The chain has TRBV6-2 or TRBV6-3 and TRBJ2-4; D is uncertain. This CDR3 is 13 amino acids long. Trimming pared 8 bases from V and 0 bases from J, leaving 8 bases between. CDR1 and CDR2 (germline): MNHEY, SVGEGT.

V is TRBV9 and J is TRBJ2-1; tentative D call: TRBD2 (6 bases). Germline lookup yields CDR1 SGDLS and CDR2 YYNGEE. The CDR3 consists of 15 residues. Trimming left V 3 bases short and J 0 bases short, with 10 bases between. CDR3 in amino acids: CASSDSGDSYNEQFF. The CDR3 DNA follows: TGTGCCAGCAGCGACTCGGGGGACTCCTACAATGAGCAGTTCTTC.

The V and J genes are TRBV4-1 and TRBJ1-2; D is unclear. V was trimmed by 3 bases and J by 3 bases, leaving 11 bases between them. The CDR3 is 14 residues long. Germline V lookup: CDR1 MGHRA, CDR2 YSYEKL. CDR3 in amino acids: CASSQAGLDYGYTF. CDR3 DNA: TGCGCCAGCAGCCAGGCCGGCTTGGACTATGGCTACACCTTC.